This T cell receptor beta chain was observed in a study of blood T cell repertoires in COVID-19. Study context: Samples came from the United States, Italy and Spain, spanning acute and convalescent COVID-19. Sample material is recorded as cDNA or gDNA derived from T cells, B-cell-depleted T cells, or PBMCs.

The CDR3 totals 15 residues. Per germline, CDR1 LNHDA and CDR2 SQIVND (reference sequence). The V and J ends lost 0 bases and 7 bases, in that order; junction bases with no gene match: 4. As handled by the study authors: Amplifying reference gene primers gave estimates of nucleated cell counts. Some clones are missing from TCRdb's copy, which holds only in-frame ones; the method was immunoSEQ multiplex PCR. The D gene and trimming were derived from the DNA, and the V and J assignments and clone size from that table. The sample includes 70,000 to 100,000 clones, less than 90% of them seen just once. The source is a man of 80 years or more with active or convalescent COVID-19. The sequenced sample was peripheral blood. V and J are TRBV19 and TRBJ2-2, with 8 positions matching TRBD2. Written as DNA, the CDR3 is TGTGCCAGTAGTATAGAAGCGGGAGCTAGCGGGGAGCTGTTTTTT. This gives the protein CASSIEAGASGELFF.